A single sample is the source of the 29 T cell receptor beta chains below, sequenced in a study of tissue T cells after allogeneic stem cell transplantation. Assay: immunoSEQ multiplex PCR; the TCRdb copy retains only in-frame clones and omits some. The table has more than 1,000 clones, approximately 70% seen once. The sequencing here drew on spleen tissue, taken at autopsy. The receptors shown here come from a male patient over 55 with steroid-refractory graft-versus-host disease after an allogeneic stem cell transplant. Some T cells may possibly be graft donor cells.

This chain connects TRBV5-1 to TRBJ2-7, with 11 bases identical to TRBD2. The CDR3 contains 17 residues. The V segment lost 4 bases and the J segment 5 bases; nucleotides outside the gene matches: 14. Germline values: CDR1 SGHRS, CDR2 YFSETQ. CDR3 coding DNA: TGCGCCAGCAGCCCCAGCCCTTTAGCGGGGGGGTCGAACGAGCAGTACTTC. This gives the protein CASSPSPLAGGSNEQYF. Full variable domain (missing parts from reference TRBV5-1 and TRBJ2-7): KAGVTQTPRYLIKTRGQQVTLSCSPISGHRSVSWYQQTPGQGLQFLFEYFSETQRNKGNFPGRFSGRQFSNSRSEMNVSTLELGDSALYLCASSPSPLAGGSNEQYFGPGTRLTVT.

The V gene is TRBV24-1, the J gene TRBJ2-1; 12 bases are shared with TRBD2. Losses at the gene ends were 10 bases for V and 5 bases for J; bases not matched to a gene: 5. CDR3 length: 14 amino acids. Germline V gives CDR1 KGHDR, CDR2 SFDVKD. The CDR3 bases are TGTGCCACGAGGACTAGCGGGGCTGACAATGAGCAGTTCTTC. Translated, it gives CATRTSGADNEQFF.

This clone appeared once. The chain has TRBV5-5 and TRBJ2-3; 16 nucleotides agree with TRBD2. CDR1 is SGHKS and CDR2 is YYEKEE in the germline V gene (reference sequence). J gave up 4 bases and V 0 bases, and 2 bases lay outside the gene matches. This CDR3 region has 17 residues. CDR3 loop: CASSLVGTSGGADTQYF. Written as DNA, the CDR3 is TGTGCCAGCAGCTTGGTAGGGACTAGCGGGGGGGCAGATACGCAGTATTTT.

This sequence joins TRBV11-2 and TRBJ2-3; TRBD1 agrees at 8 bases. Trimming at V came to 8 bases and at J to 3 bases, leaving 10 bases not matched to a gene. CDR3 length: 15 amino acids. Germline assignment: CDR1 SGHAT and CDR2 FQNNGV. The DNA for the CDR3 is TGTGCCAGCGGACCGACAGGGGCAAGAACAGATACGCAGTATTTT. It codes for CASGPTGARTDTQYF. Full variable domain (remainder filled in from reference TRBV11-2 and TRBJ2-3): EAGVAQSPRYKIIEKRQSVAFWCNPISGHATLYWYQQILGQGPKLLIQFQNNGVVDDSQLPKDRFSAERLKGVDSTLKIQPAKLEDSAVYLCASGPTGARTDTQYFGPGTRLTVL.

The CDR3 spells CASSFWQSGANVLTF. In nucleotides, the CDR3 is TGTGCCAGCTCATTCTGGCAGTCTGGGGCCAACGTCCTGACTTTC. This chain connects TRBV18 to TRBJ2-6; D is uncertain. CDR3 size: 15 residues. V lost 5 bases, J lost 1 base, and 9 bases lay in between. The germline gives CDR1 KGHSH, CDR2 LQKENI.

This rearrangement joins TRBV6-2 or TRBV6-3 to TRBJ2-5, with D hard to call. The CDR3 spans 12 residues. From germline, CDR1 is MNHEY and CDR2 SVGEGT. Trimming shortened V by 2 bases and J by 9 bases, and 10 bases separated the two germline ends. The CDR3 sequence: CASSYTGRSQYF. The CDR3 DNA follows: TGTGCCAGCAGTTACACTGGTCGGTCCCAGTACTTC.

In its sample, this clone was seen once. This chain connects TRBV5-6 to TRBJ2-5; 8 nucleotides align to TRBD2. V gave up 7 bases and J gave up 4 bases; unmatched junction bases: 12. Looked up from germline, CDR1 is SGHDT and CDR2 is YYEEEE. The CDR3 is 15 residues long. As DNA, the CDR3 is TGTGCCAGCCGCTGGGTGGCCGGGGGGGGAGAGACCCAGTACTTC. Encoded protein: CASRWVAGGGETQYF.

This chain connects TRBV6-5 to TRBJ1-5; a possible D gene is TRBD1 (5 bases). This CDR3 has 14 amino acids. CDR1 and CDR2 (germline): MNHEY, SVGAGI. V dropped 6 bases and J dropped 2 bases, with 11 bases sitting between them. CDR3 bases: TGTGCCAGCAGCCTCGGACAAGGCAATCAGCCCCAGCATTTT. Protein sequence: CASSLGQGNQPQHF.

This clone was seen a handful of times. J is TRBJ2-7 and V is TRBV13, with TRBD1 matching 10 bases. V was pared by 5 bases and J by 3 bases, with 10 bases of the junction left unmatched. The germline V gene encodes CDR1 PRHDT and CDR2 FYEKMQ (reference sequence). This CDR3 is 16 amino acids long. Written as DNA, the CDR3 is TGTGCCAGCAGCCCCCTCCCCGGGACAGGGGTCTACGAGCAGTACTTC. Amino acid sequence: CASSPLPGTGVYEQYF.

Note on this clone: One end of the junction is discordant with germline, which a read error may explain. This sequence joins TRBV12-3 or TRBV12-4 and TRBJ2-5; the D gene is possibly TRBD2 (6 bases). The CDR3 totals 13 residues. DNA for the CDR3: TGTGCCAGCAGGTTAGCGGTTGGAGAGACCCAGTACTTC. Translated, it gives CASRLAVGETQYF.

Concerning this clone itself: Compared with germline, one end of the junction differs, possibly owing to a read error. Additional DNA sequences in this sample encode the identical CDR3. The chain couples TRBV5-6 to TRBJ2-5; 8 nucleotides align to TRBD2. The CDR3 is 15 residues long. Germline CDR1 and CDR2: SGHDT and YYEEEE. The CDR3 here is CARSWGAGGGETQYF. The DNA for the CDR3 is TGCGCCCGCAGCTGGGGGGCCGGGGGGGGCGAGACCCAGTACTTC.

This chain links TRBV5-1 with TRBJ2-7; D is unclear. Germline CDR1 reads SGHRS; CDR2 reads YFSETQ. The CDR3 runs to 16 residues. V gave up 1 base and J gave up 2 bases, with 16 bases separating them. The CDR3 DNA reads TGCGCCAGCAGCTTGTGGCCAGACGACATAACCTACGAGCAGTACTTC. Amino acids: CASSLWPDDITYEQYF.

For this clone: A far bigger clonotype differs at one base, so this is likely a read error. Other DNA sequences within the sample encode an identical CDR3. The rearrangement links TRBV5-6 to TRBJ2-5; 8 bases fit TRBD2. The CDR3 is 15 residues long. The V segment lost 3 bases and the J segment 5 bases; nucleotides outside the gene matches: 9. Looked up from germline, CDR1 is SGHDT and CDR2 is YYEEEE. The CDR3, as DNA: TGTGCCAGCAGCTGGGGGGCCGGGGGGGGCGAGACCCAGTACTTC. Translated, it gives CASSWGAGGGETQYF. The full variable domain, completed using reference TRBV5-6 and TRBJ2-5, is DAGVTQSPTHLIKTRGQQVTLRCSPKSGHDTVSWYQQALGQGPQFIFQYYEEEERQRGNFPDRFSGHQFPNYSSELNVNALLLGDSALYLCASSWGAGGGETQYFGPGTRLLVL.

The chain couples TRBV3-1 (or the pseudogene TRBV3-2) to TRBJ2-3; 8 bases agree with TRBD2. V lost 0 bases to trimming and J lost 2 bases; unmatched junction nucleotides: 10. The CDR3 consists of 18 residues. Per the germline V gene, CDR1 is LGHDT and CDR2 is YNNKEL (reference sequence). CDR3 DNA sequence: TGTGCCAGCAGCCAAGAAAGCCGCCGGGGGGGACTCACAGATACGCAGTATTTT. Translating gives CASSQESRRGGLTDTQYF.

J is TRBJ2-1 and V is TRBV7-9, with D possibly being TRBD1 (5 bases). Germline CDR1 SEHNR, CDR2 FQNEAQ (reference sequence). V was cut by 4 bases and J by 10 bases, with 11 bases left in between. The CDR3 runs 12 residues. CDR3 coding DNA: TGTGCCAGCAGCTCACAGGACGGGGAGCAGTTCTTC. This translates into CASSSQDGEQFF.

This rearrangement joins TRBV5-1 to TRBJ2-2; 10 bases match TRBD1. This CDR3 comprises 17 residues. Per the germline V gene, CDR1 is SGHRS and CDR2 is YFSETQ. Losses at the gene ends were 0 bases for V and 5 bases for J; bases not matched to a gene: 7. The CDR3 DNA sequence: TGCGCCAGCAGCTTGGCCGAGGGACAGGGGAAAACCGGGGAGCTGTTTTTT. Translated, it gives CASSLAEGQGKTGELFF.

This clone has just a few counts. V and J are TRBV5-6 and TRBJ2-5, with TRBD2 matching 8 bases. The CDR3 is made up of 15 amino acids. V lost 10 bases to trimming and J lost 4 bases; unmatched junction nucleotides: 15. Germline V gene sequence: CDR1 SGHDT, CDR2 YYEEEE. This CDR3 reads CACRLVAGGGETQYF. Written as DNA, the CDR3 is TGTGCCTGCCGCTTGGTGGCCGGGGGGGGAGAGACCCAGTACTTC.

The V and J genes are TRBV27 and TRBJ2-1, with 8 bases fitting TRBD1. CDR3 length: 16 residues. The V segment lost 2 bases and the J segment 5 bases; nucleotides outside the gene matches: 8. Germline V gives CDR1 MNHEY, CDR2 SMNVEV (reference sequence). The CDR3 reads CASSLGDRITNNEQFF. DNA for the CDR3: TGTGCCAGCAGTTTAGGGGACAGGATTACTAACAATGAGCAGTTCTTC.

This chain links TRBV9 with TRBJ1-5, with D tentatively TRBD1 (5 bases). V lost 7 bases to trimming and J lost 6 bases, with 17 bases between them. CDR3 length: 14 residues. Germline V lookup: CDR1 SGDLS, CDR2 YYNGEE. CDR3 coding DNA: TGTGCCAGCGCCCCCTCCGGGGGGAGTCAGCCCCAGCATTTT. Translation: CASAPSGGSQPQHF. The full variable domain, its missing parts supplied by reference TRBV9 and TRBJ1-5, is DSGVTQTPKHLITATGQRVTLRCSPRSGDLSVYWYQQSLDQGLQFLIQYYNGEERAKGNILERFSAQQFPDLHSELNLSSLELGDSALYFCASAPSGGSQPQHFGDGTRLSIL.

The chain links TRBV7-3 to TRBJ1-2, with a weak D call TRBD1 (5 bases). The CDR3 length is 13 residues. From germline, CDR1 is SGHTA and CDR2 FQGTGA. V was cut by 2 bases and J by 8 bases, with 12 bases left in between. The CDR3 protein is CASSLGSGYGYTF. CDR3 nucleotide sequence: TGTGCCAGCAGCTTAGGGTCAGGGTACGGCTACACCTTC.

In its sample, this clone was seen once. The V gene is TRBV9, the J gene TRBJ1-1, with 7 positions matching TRBD1. J was trimmed by 1 base and V by 0 bases; bases with no gene match: 0. The CDR3 spans 14 residues. Germline V CDR1 and CDR2: SGDLS, YYNGEE. The CDR3 coding sequence is TGTGCCAGCAGCGTAGAGGGGGCGAACACTGAAGCTTTCTTT. It codes for CASSVEGANTEAFF.

By its share, this clone is large. The sample holds other DNA sequences that translate to the same CDR3. The chain uses TRBV11-2 and TRBJ2-5; D is unclear. Germline V gene lookup returns CDR1 SGHAT and CDR2 FQNNGV. Trimming pared 0 bases from V and 5 bases from J, leaving 4 bases between. This CDR3 has 12 amino acids. CDR3 nucleotide sequence: TGTGCCAGCAGCTTAGAAAGCGAGACCCAGTACTTC. Its protein product is CASSLESETQYF.

This clone occurred a few times. Being one base from a much bigger clone, this may be a read error. This CDR3 is also generated by other DNA sequences in the sample. This rearrangement joins TRBV5-6 to TRBJ2-5, with 8 positions matching TRBD2. Germline V gene lookup returns CDR1 SGHDT and CDR2 YYEEEE. The CDR3 is 15 residues long. CDR3 DNA: TGCGCCAGCAGCTGGGGGGCCGGGGGGGGAGAGACCCAGTACTTC. It specifies CASSWGAGGGETQYF.

The chain joins TRBV6-5 to TRBJ1-2; 8 bases map to TRBD1. This CDR3 spans 14 amino acids. Trimming cost V 6 bases and J 7 bases; bases outside gene matches: 10. Germline CDR1 and CDR2: MNHEY and SVGAGI. CDR3: CASRQRQGASGYTF. The CDR3 DNA sequence: TGTGCCAGCAGGCAAAGGCAGGGGGCAAGTGGCTACACCTTC.

The DNA for the CDR3 is TGTGCCAGCTTACCTGCGGGAGGAGGGTACGAGCAGTACTTC. Protein sequence: CASLPAGGGYEQYF. The chain has TRBV18 and TRBJ2-7, with 8 bases fitting TRBD2. The CDR3 extends over 14 amino acids. In germline, CDR1 is KGHSH, CDR2 LQKENI. Trimming removed 7 bases from V and 4 bases from J; junction bases left unmatched: 9.

V and J are TRBV5-5 and TRBJ2-2; D is unresolved. Germline V gives CDR1 SGHKS, CDR2 YYEKEE (reference sequence). Trimming took off 7 bases at V and 4 bases at J, with 17 bases between the two ends. CDR3 length equals 15 residues. The DNA for the CDR3 is TGTGCCAGCTCTCTTCCGCCCAGCAGCACCGGGGAGCTGTTTTTT. This codes for CASSLPPSSTGELFF. The full variable domain, its missing parts supplied by reference TRBV5-5 and TRBJ2-2, is DAGVTQSPTHLIKTRGQQVTLRCSPISGHKSVSWYQQVLGQGPQFIFQYYEKEERGRGNFPDRFSARQFPNYSSELNVNALLLGDSALYLCASSLPPSSTGELFFGEGSRLTVL.

This clone was recorded a few times. V gene TRBV11-2 combines with J gene TRBJ2-1; 11 positions agree with TRBD2. V lost 5 bases and J lost 4; bases outside the gene matches: 7. This CDR3 comprises 16 residues. Germline lookup yields CDR1 SGHAT and CDR2 FQNNGV. CDR3 amino acids: CASSPRLAGIYNEQFF. The DNA of the CDR3 is TGTGCCAGCAGCCCGAGACTAGCGGGGATTTACAATGAGCAGTTCTTC.

The CDR3 DNA is TGTGCCAGCAGCTTGGAATGGGGGGCAGATACGCAGTATTTT. Translated, it gives CASSLEWGADTQYF. The chain uses TRBV5-5 and TRBJ2-3; a possible D gene is TRBD2 (6 bases). Trimming shortened V by 0 bases and J by 4 bases, and 9 bases separated the two germline ends. Looked up from germline, CDR1 is SGHKS and CDR2 is YYEKEE (reference sequence). This CDR3 comprises 14 residues. Full variable domain (outside the CDR3, taken from reference TRBV5-5 and TRBJ2-3): DAGVTQSPTHLIKTRGQQVTLRCSPISGHKSVSWYQQVLGQGPQFIFQYYEKEERGRGNFPDRFSARQFPNYSSELNVNALLLGDSALYLCASSLEWGADTQYFGPGTRLTVL.

The chain combines TRBV7-3 with TRBJ1-6; tentative D call: TRBD1 (5 bases). Germline V CDR1 and CDR2: SGHTA, FQGTGA. V lost 2 bases and J lost 7, with 12 bases in between. This CDR3 spans 15 amino acids. The CDR3 DNA follows: TGTGCCAGCAGCTTATCGGGCAGGGCGAATTCACCCCTCCACTTT. Protein product: CASSLSGRANSPLHF.